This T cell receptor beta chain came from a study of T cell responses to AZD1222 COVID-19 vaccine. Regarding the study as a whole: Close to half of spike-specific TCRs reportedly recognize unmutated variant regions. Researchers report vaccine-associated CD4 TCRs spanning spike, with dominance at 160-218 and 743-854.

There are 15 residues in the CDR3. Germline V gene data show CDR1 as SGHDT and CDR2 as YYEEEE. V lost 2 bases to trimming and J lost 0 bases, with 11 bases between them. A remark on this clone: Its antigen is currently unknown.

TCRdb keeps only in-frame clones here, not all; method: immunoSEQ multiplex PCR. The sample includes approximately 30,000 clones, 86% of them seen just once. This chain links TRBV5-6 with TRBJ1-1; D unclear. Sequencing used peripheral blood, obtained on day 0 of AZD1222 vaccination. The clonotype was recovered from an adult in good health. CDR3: CASSLAPTMNTEAFF. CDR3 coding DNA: TGTGCCAGCAGCTTAGCGCCAACCATGAACACTGAAGCTTTCTTT.